This is a list of T cell receptor beta chains from one sample in a study of T cell responses to AZD1222 COVID-19 vaccine. Repertoires were generated with immunoSEQ multiplex PCR, while TCRdb's copy carries only in-frame clones and drops some. The data hold some 150,000 clones, with approximately 90% observed a single time. The starting material was peripheral blood, obtained on day 0 of MenACWY control vaccination. The receptor source for this set is an adult in good health. CDR3s include the opening cysteine and the closing phenylalanine or tryptophan. D genes are given only for firm matches.

>TRBJ1-1|TRBV29-1|NA
CSVLWNTEAFF
TGCAGCGTTTTATGGAACACTGAAGCTTTCTTT
>TRBJ1-1|TRBV20-1|NA
CSASPAGRIMNTEAFF
TGCAGTGCTAGTCCGGCAGGACGGATAATGAACACTGAAGCTTTCTTT
>TRBJ2-7|TRBV11-3|NA
CASSLTTQYEQYF
TGTGCCAGCAGCTTAACTACACAGTACGAGCAGTACTTC
>TRBJ2-7|TRBV5-4|TRBD1
CASSLGGAPGQGHKYF
TGTGCCAGCAGCTTGGGGGGGGCGCCGGGACAGGGCCACAAATACTTC
>TRBJ2-1|TRBV19|NA
CASSEDWDNEQFF
TGTGCCAGTAGTGAGGACTGGGACAATGAGCAGTTCTTC
>TRBJ1-4|TRBV6-1|NA
CASSEGLSMTDEKLFF
TGTGCCAGCAGTGAGGGCCTTAGCATGACCGATGAAAAACTGTTTTTT
>TRBJ1-5|TRBV28|NA
CASSATGSNQPQHF
TGTGCCAGCAGCGCGACAGGCAGCAATCAGCCCCAGCATTTT
>TRBJ1-4|TRBV18|NA
CASSQYGGAGNRVRFF
TGTGCCAGCTCACAATACGGAGGAGCCGGGAACAGAGTTCGGTTTTTT
>TRBJ1-1|TRBV18|NA
CASSPSGGLIF
TGTGCCAGCTCACCCTCGGGGGGACTCATCTTT
>TRBJ1-5|TRBV6-5|NA
CASSSGRTVQPQHF
TGTGCCAGCAGTTCCGGAAGGACTGTCCAGCCCCAGCATTTT
>TRBJ2-7|TRBV3-1/TRBV3-2|NA
CASSQDPYEQYF
TGTGCCAGCAGCCAAGATCCCTACGAGCAGTACTTC